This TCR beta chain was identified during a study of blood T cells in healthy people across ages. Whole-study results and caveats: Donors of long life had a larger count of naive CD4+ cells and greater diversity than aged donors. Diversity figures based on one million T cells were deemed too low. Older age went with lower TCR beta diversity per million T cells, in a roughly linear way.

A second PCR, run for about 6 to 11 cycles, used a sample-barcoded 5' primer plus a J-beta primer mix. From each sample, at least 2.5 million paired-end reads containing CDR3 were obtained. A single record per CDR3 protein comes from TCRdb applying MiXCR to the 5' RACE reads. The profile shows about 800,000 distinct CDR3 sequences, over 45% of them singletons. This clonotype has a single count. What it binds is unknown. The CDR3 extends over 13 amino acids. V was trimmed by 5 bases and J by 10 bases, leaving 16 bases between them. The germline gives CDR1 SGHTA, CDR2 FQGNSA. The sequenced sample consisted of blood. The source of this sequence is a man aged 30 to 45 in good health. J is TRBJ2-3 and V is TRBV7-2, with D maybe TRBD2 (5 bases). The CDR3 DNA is TGTGCCAGCAGCGACCCGGGGTTCCGAGCGCAGTATTTT. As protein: CASSDPGFRAQYF.